Sequencing of this TCR beta chain was carried out in a study of beta chain features in type 1 diabetes. Overall study results and limits: A moderate, significant TCRB CDR3 shortening appeared in type 1 diabetes across four CD4+ subsets.

This clone turned up a few times. Its matching antigen is unknown. Germline V lookup: CDR1 SGHTA, CDR2 FQGNSA. V trimming: 5 bases; J trimming: 5 bases; junction bases outside the gene matches: 7. This CDR3 spans 14 amino acids. Expressed TCRB transcripts got sequenced, as all isolated RNA was reverse transcribed. TCRdb's table, derived via immunoSEQ multiplex PCR, lists solely in-frame clones and lacks some. Of some 900,000 clones listed, around a sixth are singletons. This TCR was sampled from a woman under 30 in good health. What was sequenced was naive CD4+ T cells from blood. V is TRBV7-2 and J is TRBJ2-5; 8 nucleotides agree with TRBD1. The CDR3 here is CASSPGTGFETQYF. In DNA, the CDR3 is TGTGCCAGCAGCCCCGGGACAGGTTTCGAGACCCAGTACTTC.